Presented here are 13 T cell receptor beta chains from one specimen sequenced in a study of tumor-infiltrating lymphocytes in primary liver carcinoma. Both blood RNA, taken from unsorted whole blood, and germline DNA were extracted. Starting from 500 ng of total RNA, TCR beta cDNA was produced with a primer in the constant region. Slightly modified ARM-PCR with three nested multiplex PCR rounds yielded TCR beta libraries. For 10 cycles apiece, the opening two PCR rounds ran with TRBV1-TRBV30 forward primers and a C-beta reverse primer. MiXCR was run by TCRdb on the multiplex PCR reads, yielding one entry per CDR3 protein. The sample lists about 330,000 distinct CDR3 sequences, about 61% occurring once. Material: peripheral blood. Receptors were obtained from a man aged 35-49 years with primary liver carcinoma and hepatitis B virus infection.

This clonotype was recorded at least ten times. The chain recombines TRBV29-1 with TRBJ1-2, with a tentative D call TRBD1 (6 bases). Trimming took off 4 bases at V and 3 bases at J, with 9 bases between the two ends. Germline assignment: CDR1 SQVTM and CDR2 ANQGSEA. CDR3 length: 12 amino acids. DNA for the CDR3: TGCAGCGTTGGTACAGGGTACTATGGCTACACCTTC. This gives the protein CSVGTGYYGYTF.

This clonotype showed up just once. One junction end does not reproduce the germline sequence, and a read error may be involved. The chain uses TRBV11-2 and TRBJ2-1, with D maybe TRBD2 (6 bases). The CDR3 length is 16 residues. Germline V gene sequence: CDR1 SGHAT, CDR2 FQNNGV. CDR3 residues: CAGSLATGVISNEQFF. For the CDR3, the DNA is TGTGCCGGCAGCTTAGCAACGGGAGTTATTTCCAATGAACAGTTCTTC.

As to this clonotype: This clone may be a read error of a much larger clone one base away. The rearrangement uses TRBV6-5 and TRBJ1-1, with TRBD1 identical over 7 bases. With V trimmed by 2 bases and J by 1 base, 1 base remained unmatched. Looked up from germline, CDR1 is MNHEY and CDR2 is SVGAGI. The CDR3 is 14 amino acids. CDR3 sequence (DNA): TGTGCCAGCAGTTACGGGACAGCGAACACTGAAGCTTTCTTT. Translation: CASSYGTANTEAFF.

Comments on this clonotype: A read error may be the cause here, since a much bigger clone is one base away. This chain joins TRBV6-5 and TRBJ2-2; D tentatively fits TRBD1 or TRBD2 (9 bases each). In germline, CDR1 is MNHEY, CDR2 SVGAGI. The CDR3 has 21 amino acids. V was cut by 7 bases and J by 3 bases, with 33 bases left in between. The CDR3 protein is CASNPDRGYVTSGRYTGELFF. In DNA form, the CDR3 reads TGTGCCAGCAACCCGGACAGGGGCTATGTGACTAGCGGCCGATACACCGGGGAGCTGTTTTTT.

Turning to this clonotype: A much larger clone is a single base away; this may be a read error. The chain joins TRBV6-5 to TRBJ2-1, with 8 bases fitting TRBD2. Germline CDR1 is MNHEY and CDR2 is SVGAGI. The CDR3 runs to 14 residues. J was trimmed by 5 bases and V by 2 bases; bases with no gene match: 2. The CDR3 region has the DNA TGTGCCAGCAGTTACGCGGGAGGACACAATGAGCAGTTCTTC. As protein: CASSYAGGHNEQFF.

Comments on this clonotype: A read error may account for a junction end that differs from germline. The chain couples TRBV11-2 to TRBJ2-1; D is uncertain. The CDR3 runs 14 residues. Germline assignment: CDR1 SGHAT and CDR2 FQNNGV. CDR3 in amino acids: CTSSLHRLVGEQFF. CDR3 in DNA: TGTACCAGCAGCTTACACCGGCTAGTTGGTGAGCAGTTCTTC.

The gene calls are TRBV6-6 and TRBJ1-6; weak D call: TRBD1 (5 bases). The ends were cut back, 2 bases at V and 7 bases at J, with 12 bases in the middle. Germline lookup yields CDR1 MNHNY and CDR2 SVGAGI (reference sequence). The CDR3 length is 15 residues. The CDR3 nucleotides read TGTGCCAGCAGTTACCTCACAGGCCTCAATTCACCCCTCCACTTT. Encoded protein: CASSYLTGLNSPLHF.

This clonotype has more than one count but fewer than ten. Without the conserved terminal phenylalanine or tryptophan, this CDR3 likely stems from a read error. The J gene is TRBJ2-1, the V gene TRBV11-2; unclear D gene. The CDR3 is made up of 19 amino acids. Between the trimmed V and J ends, which lost 3 bases and 1 base, there was a span of 22 bases. The germline gives CDR1 SGHAT, CDR2 FQNNGV. CDR3 region: CASSFHVAGKPISYNEQFL. The DNA for the CDR3 is TGTGCCAGCAGCTTCCACGTTGCCGGCAAGCCTATATCCTACAATGAGCAGTTCCTC.

In regard to this clonotype: As the CDR3 is not closed by the conserved phenylalanine or tryptophan, this likely results from a read error. Because the CDR3's place on the DNA is in doubt, the DNA is left out and the CDR3 is given as listed by TCRdb. The chain recombines TRBV11-2 with TRBJ2-3; TRBD1, the table's D call, lacks a check against the DNA. The CDR3 spans 14 amino acids, including both terminal residues. Germline V gene lookup returns CDR1 SGHAT and CDR2 FQNNGV. CDR3 in amino acids: CASSYNRDTDTHYI.

Details on this clonotype: One end of the junction fails to match germline, which may point to a read error. This chain uses TRBV5-6 with TRBJ2-5; a weak D match, TRBD2 (8 bases). The CDR3 is 15 amino acids. CDR1 is SGHDT and CDR2 is YYEEEE in the germline V gene. Here the CDR3 reads CASSLAGQYQETQYF. In DNA form, the CDR3 reads TGTGCTAGCAGCTTAGCGGGACAGTACCAAGAGACCCAGTACTTC.

This clonotype was seen many times. The chain employs TRBV12-3 or TRBV12-4 and TRBJ1-1; 7 bases are shared with TRBD1. The junction had 5 bases not matched to a gene; V was cut back by 4 bases and J by 0 bases. This CDR3 has 15 residues. The CDR3 sequence: CASSSGGRLNTEAFF. In nucleotides, the CDR3 is TGTGCCAGCAGTTCAGGGGGGCGTCTGAACACTGAAGCTTTCTTT.

In the case of this clonotype: Being one base from a much bigger clone, this may be a read error. This chain joins TRBV6-1 and TRBJ2-1, with D perhaps TRBD1 (6 bases). The CDR3 loop spans 11 amino acids. Germline values: CDR1 MNHNS, CDR2 SASEGT. In nucleotides, the CDR3 is TGTACCAGCACCCTGTGGGGGCCCCAGTTCTTC. Residues: CTSTLWGPQFF.

About this clonotype: A much larger clone is a single base away; this may be a read error. V is TRBV10-3 and J is TRBJ2-3; weak D call: TRBD1 (5 bases). CDR1 and CDR2 from the germline V gene are ENHRY and SYGVKD. This CDR3 has 15 amino acids. V shed 3 bases and J shed 4 bases, with 14 bases lying between them. CDR3 sequence (DNA): TGTGCCATCAGTGATGGGGCTTCAAATGCAGATACGCAGTATTTT. Translated, it gives CAISDGASNADTQYF.